This T cell receptor (beta chain) was recorded in a study of T cells in Graves' hyperthyroidism and ophthalmopathy (dated by TCRdb to between 2018 and 2021). With respect to the entire study: Peripheral blood was sampled at the time of initial diagnosis, prior to any treatment. To identify distinguishing TCR V-J signatures, a discovery cohort of about 95 patients was used, comprising fewer than 45 with Graves' ophthalmopathy and 55 to 65 with stable Graves' hyperthyroidism. Prospective prediction of ophthalmopathy was tested in an independent validation cohort consisting of roughly 20 hyperthyroidism patients and approximately 16 patients who later progressed to ophthalmopathy. For training and testing, the roughly 100 patients in the discovery cohort were randomly divided in a 7:3 ratio. The study also compared thyroid tissue and blood T-cell repertoires from several Graves' hyperthyroidism patients. Following sampling, methimazole starting at 30 mg daily was given to hyperthyroidism patients, and high-dose intravenous methylprednisolone was given to ophthalmopathy patients. The paper reports TCR Vbeta CDR3 sequencing of over 130 peripheral blood samples: fewer than 50 ophthalmopathy, 70 to 85 hyperthyroidism and approximately 17 progressor patients.

Sequences SGHTA (CDR1) and FQGNSA (CDR2) are obtained from the germline V gene. The CDR3, cysteine through phenylalanine, is 15 amino acids long. Only the CDR3 part of the read is kept: 45 bases, read in frame from the first base. The germline ends are 14 bases apart after V is trimmed by 2 bases and J by 4 bases. The paper's findings and limits, for the study overall: Sample size was not statistically predetermined, and blinding of investigators to group allocation was not performed. A model built on a 13 V-J signature distinguished ophthalmopathy from stable hyperthyroidism, reaching about 88% sensitivity and approximately 83% specificity in cross-validation and 80%/75% in testing. Most expanded thyroid clonotypes (frequency above 0.001) were also detected in blood, suggesting blood repertoires may reflect thyroid immune responses. In validation, the model predicted progression to ophthalmopathy a median of roughly 6.5 months before onset, with approximately 71% sensitivity and about 72% specificity.

In its sample, this clonotype was seen many times. The specificity of this receptor is unknown. No base quality values were provided; no much bigger clone lies one nucleotide off. Graves' hyperthyroidism was defined as stable when no progression to ophthalmopathy occurred over 18 months of follow-up. Hyperthyroidism patients were newly diagnosed, with disease duration under 2 months, and aged 18 to 65 years. Exclusion was applied to patients with uncontrolled infections, other autoimmune diseases, pregnancy or lactation. Diagnoses were based on clinical symptoms, serum thyroxine and TRAb, thyroid ultrasound and orbital computed tomography. PBMCs were isolated from about 10 ml of fresh peripheral blood by Ficoll-Paque density gradient centrifugation. Total RNA was extracted with Trizol reagent, and quality was checked on an Agilent 2100 Bioanalyzer. TCR beta CDR3 regions were amplified from RNA transcripts. The first round of RT-PCR for the TCR CDR3 was performed with the HTBI primer set and the Qiagen OneStep RT-PCR kit. Libraries were constructed in a second round of multiplex PCR, after which size selection and purification were performed. The libraries were sequenced on an Illumina HiSeq2000 using paired-end 100 bp reads. The authors' pipeline ran thus. SOAPnuke was used to process the raw data, removing reads that contained adapters or uncalled bases, had a mean Phred below 15, or lacked an exact match to the constant primer or identifier. High-quality paired reads were merged using COPE v1.2.5, and each unique nucleotide sequence was defined as a clonotype. Clonotypes were aligned to IMGT TRBV, TRBD and TRBJ reference segments using MiTCR v1.1. The analysis was restricted to V-J combinations with a frequency above 0.0001, which together covered approximately 99% of the repertoires. A TCS score was defined as the ratio of F50 (clonal expansion) to E x V (chaos), with BLOSUM62-based TCRdist applied between CDR3 peptides within each V-J. Welch's t-statistics and random forest reduced just over 500 V-J features to fewer than 15, which were used in a naive Bayes classifier (R e1071). Clones were called with MiXCR by TCRdb after fastp trimmed the public reads at Q25, and only in-frame beta chains were retained. Each entry is one CDR3 protein sequence, shown with its most common DNA and genes. TCRdb, not the authors, supplied the V and J calls. The sample has approximately 640,000 distinct CDR3 sequences on record, about 16% of them singletons. The ten largest make up around 4% of the sample.

The receptor chain draws on TRBV7-2 and TRBJ1-1; the D gene lacks a confident call. Sequencing was performed on blood. This TCR derives from a woman aged 25-40 years with Graves' hyperthyroidism. The CDR3 here reads CASSLMLLSSTEAFF. The sequence in DNA is TGTGCCAGCAGCTTAATGCTCCTATCATCCACTGAAGCTTTCTTT.